The entry below describes one T cell receptor beta chain. Its antigen remains unknown. This CDR3 fails to terminate in the conserved phenylalanine or tryptophan, so it likely reflects a read error. Via MiXCR, TCRdb re-called the reads, giving one row per CDR3 protein. Seen here are about 830,000 distinct CDR3 sequences, about 30% observed once, and the top ten hold 12%. This record comes from a study of T cell repertoires in cytomegalovirus infection. Background on the study: CMV infection together with matching HLA type was indicated by public TCR beta signatures. General study findings and limits: People with CMV and the relevant HLA were identified by cumulative public TCR beta family frequency. CMV-specific TCR beta clonotypes restricted by HLA-C dominated the ex vivo response.

Trimming left V 6 bases short and J 5 bases short, with 10 bases between. This CDR3 comprises 12 residues. Germline assignment: CDR1 MNHNS and CDR2 SASEGT. This chain connects TRBV6-1 to TRBJ2-5; D gene ambiguous. This receptor was taken from a human donor in good health (CMV status not recorded). Some clones in this sample may be carry-over from other donors' samples. Specimen: cultured CD8+ T cells from PBMCs, collected from culture after CMV antigen stimulation. The CDR3 reads CASSTLSETQYL. DNA of the CDR3: TGTGCCAGCAGCACCCTTTCCGAGACCCAGTACTTG.